The 5 T cell receptor beta chains below come from one sample, sequenced in a study of T cell clusters in autoimmune cytopenias. One tube held mixed TRB-A and TRB-B primer pools for touch-down PCR. TCRdb reprocessed the multiplex PCR reads, with one entry per CDR3 protein and no DNA. This sample's clone table lists some 5,700 distinct CDR3 sequences. Tens of thousands of genome equivalents of blood DNA were amplified for TRB. These data also formed part of another study, on T cell repertoires in aging, cancer and after chemotherapy.

Sequencing was performed on peripheral blood. The receptors were gathered from a human donor in good health.

The rearrangement links TRBV6-2 or TRBV6-3 to TRBJ1-5; TCRdb selects TRBD1, and the lack of DNA leaves this call unchecked. The CDR3 has 15 residues. Germline CDR1 and CDR2: MNHEY and SVGEGT. This chain's CDR3 is CASSYSRDRNQPQHF.

This clonotype is called medium-sized based on its frequency. The chain recombines TRBV13 with TRBJ2-7; the TRBD1 assignment by TCRdb is unverifiable without DNA. The germline CDR1 and CDR2 sequences are PRHDT and FYEKMQ (reference sequence). The CDR3 loop spans 14 amino acids. CDR3 sequence: CASSLQGRIAEQYF.

The V call is TRBV25-1, the J call TRBJ2-7; with no DNA, the TCRdb D assignment of TRBD2 cannot be verified. This CDR3 is built from 11 residues. In germline, CDR1 is MGHDK, CDR2 SYGVNS. The CDR3 loop is CASSEGPEQYF.

The gene calls are TRBV7-9 and TRBJ2-3; checking the TCRdb D call of TRBD2 is not possible without DNA. CDR1 and CDR2 from the germline V gene are SEHNR and FQNEAQ (reference sequence). The CDR3 runs to 15 residues. CDR3 residues: CASSLGLADTDTQYF.

The J gene is TRBJ2-3, the V gene TRBV5-6; with no DNA, the TCRdb D assignment of TRBD1 cannot be verified. The CDR3 consists of 16 residues. CDR1 is SGHDT, CDR2 YYEEEE, per germline. The CDR3 loop is CASSLTGTGVADTQYF. The variable domain in full, with the rest retrieved from reference TRBV5-6 and TRBJ2-3, is DAGVTQSPTHLIKTRGQQVTLRCSPKSGHDTVSWYQQALGQGPQFIFQYYEEEERQRGNFPDRFSGHQFPNYSSELNVNALLLGDSALYLCASSLTGTGVADTQYFGPGTRLTVL.